Presented here are 12 T cell receptor beta chains from one specimen sequenced in a study of cytomegalovirus exposure and HLA in healthy donors. Assay used: immunoSEQ multiplex PCR; TCRdb lists only in-frame clones, some missing. The top ten clones hold about 0.7% of a sample with about 82,000 clones, 95% of them seen once. The source material was PBMCs. The source of these receptors is a woman under 30 in good health and CMV-seronegative.

Only a few counts were recorded for this clone. The chain uses TRBV9 and TRBJ2-2, with D perhaps TRBD2 (6 bases). The germline V gene encodes CDR1 SGDLS and CDR2 YYNGEE. The CDR3 covers 13 residues. Trimming took off 4 bases at V and 4 bases at J, with 8 bases between the two ends. CDR3 sequence (DNA): TGTGCCAGCAGCCATAGCGGCACCGGGGAGCTGTTTTTT. This encodes CASSHSGTGELFF.

The rearrangement links TRBV10-3 to TRBJ2-7, with 7 bases aligning to TRBD1. The CDR3 sequence is 12 residues long. Germline CDR1 ENHRY, CDR2 SYGVKD. The junction had 0 bases not matched to a gene; V was cut back by 4 bases and J by 3 bases. CDR3 DNA: TGTGCCATCAGTGGACAGGGCTACGAGCAGTACTTC. Protein product: CAISGQGYEQYF.

The chain combines TRBV20-1 with TRBJ2-7; D is perhaps TRBD1 (5 bases). CDR1 and CDR2 from the germline V gene are DFQATT and SNEGSKA (reference sequence). The V gene lost 5 bases and the J gene lost 2 bases, with 7 bases spanning the gap. This CDR3 is 11 amino acids long. This CDR3 reads CSADRTYEQYF. CDR3 in DNA: TGCAGTGCTGACAGAACCTACGAGCAGTACTTC.

This chain joins TRBV5-1 and TRBJ1-1; tentatively, D is TRBD1 (5 bases). Germline loops: CDR1 SGHRS, CDR2 YFSETQ. V gave up 0 bases and J gave up 5 bases, with 11 bases separating them. This CDR3 region has 14 residues. The chain's CDR3 is CASSLEGIGTEAFF. The CDR3 DNA reads as TGCGCCAGCAGCTTGGAGGGGATAGGGACTGAAGCTTTCTTT.

This clone was detected only once. This rearrangement joins TRBV12-2 to TRBJ2-1; the table's D gene call, TRBD2, was not cross checked with the DNA. TRBV12-2 is designated a pseudogene. The CDR3 runs to 18 residues. The CDR3 here is CASRLGRVVPYFYNEQFF. DNA of the CDR3: TGTGCAAGTCGCTTAGGTCGAGTAGTACCCTACTTCTACAATGAGCAGTTCTTC.

The chain links TRBV4-1 to TRBJ2-7, with 13 positions matching TRBD2. There are 15 residues in the CDR3. V trimming: 6 bases; J trimming: 0 bases; junction bases outside the gene matches: 2. Germline lookup yields CDR1 MGHRA and CDR2 YSYEKL. The CDR3 loop reads CASRRLAGGSYEQYF. CDR3 DNA sequence: TGCGCCAGCAGACGACTAGCGGGGGGCTCCTACGAGCAGTACTTC.

The genes are TRBV7-2 and TRBJ2-7, with D perhaps TRBD2 (6 bases). V was pared by 2 bases and J by 3 bases, with 11 bases between. CDR3 length: 14 residues. Germline loops: CDR1 SGHTA, CDR2 FQGNSA. The CDR3 here is CASSLRRERYEQYF. The CDR3 DNA sequence: TGTGCCAGCAGCTTACGGCGGGAACGCTACGAGCAGTACTTC.

The V gene is TRBV27, the J gene TRBJ2-2, with 11 bases matching TRBD1. This CDR3 comprises 15 residues. Germline CDR1 is MNHEY and CDR2 is SMNVEV (reference sequence). V lost 6 bases and J lost 4; bases outside the gene matches: 4. The DNA for the CDR3 is TGTGCCAGCAGGGCCGGGACAGGGGGCACCGGGGAGCTGTTTTTT. It yields the protein CASRAGTGGTGELFF.

V gene TRBV5-8 combines with J gene TRBJ1-1, with no clear D. Germline V gives CDR1 SGHTS, CDR2 YDEGEE. Trimming removed 0 bases at V and 4 bases at J, with 10 bases between. This CDR3 spans 14 amino acids. The CDR3 DNA follows: TGTGCCAGCAGCTTGGCGGAGGGTATCACTGAAGCTTTCTTT. This translates into CASSLAEGITEAFF.

The chain couples TRBV19 to TRBJ1-2, with TRBD1 matching over 7 bases. V lost 9 bases, J lost 4 bases, and 8 bases stayed unmatched. CDR1 LNHDA and CDR2 SQIVND come from the germline V gene (reference sequence). The CDR3 has 13 amino acids. CDR3 in amino acids: CASSGTVIYGYTF. CDR3 coding DNA: TGTGCCAGCTCCGGGACAGTGATCTATGGCTACACCTTC. Full variable domain (outside the CDR3, taken from reference TRBV19 and TRBJ1-2): DGGITQSPKYLFRKEGQNVTLSCEQNLNHDAMYWYRQDPGQGLRLIYYSQIVNDFQKGDIAEGYSVSREKKESFPLTVTSAQKNPTAFYLCASSGTVIYGYTFGSGTRLTVV.

The chain combines TRBV4-1 with TRBJ2-7; no clear D. Trimming left V 2 bases short and J 3 bases short, with 8 bases between. CDR1 is MGHRA and CDR2 is YSYEKL in the germline V gene. The length of the CDR3 is 13 residues. DNA of the CDR3: TGCGCCAGCAGCCAACTAGGTGTCTACGAGCAGTACTTC. It yields the protein CASSQLGVYEQYF.

This rearrangement joins TRBV15 to TRBJ1-2; 11 positions agree with TRBD1. With 1 base clipped from V and 5 bases from J, the junction kept 3 bases outside the gene matches. The CDR3 extends over 15 amino acids. In germline, CDR1 is LNHNV, CDR2 YYDKDF (reference sequence). CDR3 sequence: CATSRAGTGGYGYTF. The CDR3 DNA is TGTGCCACCAGCAGAGCCGGGACAGGGGGGTATGGCTACACCTTC.